This note documents a single TCR beta chain sequence. The specificity of this receptor is unknown. Per-base quality was not reported, and no clone a single base away is much larger than it. This sample stems from a study of blood T cells in healthy people across ages (dated by TCRdb to the mid-2010s). Regarding the study in general: Template switching captured roughly one uniquely barcoded TCR beta cDNA molecule per two T cells in model experiments. To avoid experimental bias, donors of different ages were randomly spread across the sequencing lanes. Using deep sequencing normalized with unique cDNA molecular identifiers, the study measured how TCR beta repertoire diversity changes with age. Using the same blood draw, the study looked at two additional independent replicas of 1 million unique cDNA reads for two donors, one aged 18 to 29 and the other aged 80 or older. Donors were grouped into four age groups: young (average approximately 16 years), middle-aged (over 35), aged (around 56) and long-lived (about 90). The research as a whole found: Total diversity estimates from one million sequenced T cells were considered lower bounds and underestimates. Conclusive comparison of naive and antigen-experienced compartments was prevented by the profiling of bulk unsorted PBMCs. Compared with the aged group, more naive CD4+ T cells, fewer expanded clones and increased TCR diversity were shown by the long-lived group, suggesting age selection. As age increased, observed TCR beta diversity per million T cells dropped in a roughly linear way, and a significant reduction was already evident by age 40. Because donor CMV infection status was unknown, age-related changes in expanded clonotypes were potentially confounded. The percentage of naive T cells measured by flow cytometry correlated strongly with observed TCR beta diversity.

The roughly 39 donors, aged roughly 6 to 100 years, were systemically healthy Caucasian individuals from Russia. Around 10 milliliters of peripheral blood were collected from each donor into EDTA-treated Vacutainer tubes. Ficoll-Paque density-gradient centrifugation was used to isolate PBMCs, with at least 6 million obtained per sample. Total RNA, at least 5.5 micrograms per sample, was extracted from PBMCs with Trizol reagent. For every donor, flow cytometry on a PBMC aliquot measured the percentage of naive CD45RAhigh/CD27high T cells. Library prep was done by 5' RACE. Sequenced using an Illumina HiSeq 2500. A second PCR of roughly 7 to 11 cycles was performed with a sample-barcoded 5' primer and a J-beta primer mix. A unique molecular identifier was introduced onto each TCR beta cDNA molecule by a template-switch 5' adaptor carrying 12 random nucleotides. Each sample yielded at least 3 million CDR3-containing paired-end reads. First-strand cDNA was synthesized from all RNA with the Mint cDNA synthesis kit, primed by a TRBC-specific oligonucleotide. Following uracil-DNA glycosylase treatment, a first 18-cycle PCR with universal primers M1SS and BC2_uni_R was performed on all cDNA. The original pipeline was this. Each sample was normalized by randomly selecting 1 million high-quality reads, each carrying a distinct molecular identifier. Reads with shared molecular identifiers were discarded instead of being binned into consensus sequences. MiTCR, run with a Q25 quality threshold and the strictest error-elimination algorithm, handled CDR3 identification, clonotype clustering and error correction. Lower-bound total TCR beta diversity was estimated with a nonparametric unseen species model using Euler transformation. TCRdb handled the public reads itself, with Q25 trimming in fastp and clone calling in MiXCR, and kept productive beta chains. Identical CDR3 protein sequences are pooled into one entry, listed with their most common genes and DNA. For this entry, the V and J calls and clone size follow TCRdb and not the study's own pipeline. Here the sample has about 2 million distinct CDR3 sequences; about 50% occur a single time. In total, the top ten clones hold around 2.1% of the sample.

As encoded in the germline V gene, CDR1 is SGHRS while CDR2 is YFSETQ. Trimmed from V: 4 bases; trimmed from J: 5 bases; junction bases lacking a gene match: 7. From its cysteine to its phenylalanine, the CDR3 spans 15 amino acids. The read is trimmed to its CDR3 DNA, 45 bases read in frame from base 1. The source of this sequence is a woman between 40 and 50 years old in good health. The sequenced sample was blood. Rearrangement joined TRBV5-1 to TRBJ1-5, and TRBD1 aligns with 9 junction nucleotides. Here is the DNA: TGCGCCAGCAGCCCGGGACAGGGTATCGATCAGCCCCAGCATTTT. It translates to CASSPGQGIDQPQHF.